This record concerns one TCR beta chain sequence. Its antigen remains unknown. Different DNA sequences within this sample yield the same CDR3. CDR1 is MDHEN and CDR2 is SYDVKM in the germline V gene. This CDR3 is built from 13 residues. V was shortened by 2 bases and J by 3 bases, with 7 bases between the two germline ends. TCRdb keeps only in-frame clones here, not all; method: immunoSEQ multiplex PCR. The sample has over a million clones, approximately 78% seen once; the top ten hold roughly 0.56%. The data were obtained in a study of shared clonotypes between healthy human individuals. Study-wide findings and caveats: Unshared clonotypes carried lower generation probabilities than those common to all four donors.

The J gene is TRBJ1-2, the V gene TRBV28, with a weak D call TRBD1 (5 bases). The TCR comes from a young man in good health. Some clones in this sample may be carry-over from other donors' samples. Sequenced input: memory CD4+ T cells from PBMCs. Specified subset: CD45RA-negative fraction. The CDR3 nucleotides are TGTGCCAGCAGTTTAGGGGGGGACTATGGCTACACCTTC. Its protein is CASSLGGDYGYTF.